This T cell receptor beta chain was observed in a study of shared clonotypes between healthy human individuals. Overall study results and limits: When compared with the clonotypes that were shared by all four sorted-subset donors, the non-shared clonotypes turned out to have lower generation probabilities. Researchers found naive subsets generally carried larger estimated richness than memory subsets.

The assay was immunoSEQ multiplex PCR, and TCRdb's table has in-frame clones only and misses some. The data hold about 1 million clones, with 70% to 80% observed a single time. None of the donors, who were healthy HIV-negative adults, had recently had acute infections or vaccinations. Germline CDR1 is KGHSH and CDR2 is LQKENI. The CDR3 has 13 amino acids. Trimming pared 0 bases from V and 4 bases from J, leaving 6 bases between. Comment on this clone: Its matching antigen is unknown.

The sample comprised memory CD4+ T cells sorted from blood. Subset described: CD45RA-negative fraction. V is TRBV18 and J is TRBJ1-2; D gene ambiguous. The source of this sequence is a man aged 18 to 30 in good health. CDR3 sequence reads: CASSPPGFYGYTF. The CDR3 nucleotides read TGTGCCAGCTCACCACCCGGATTCTATGGCTACACCTTC.